This passage covers 21 T cell receptor beta chains from one sample sequenced in a study of Graves' ophthalmopathy and Graves' hyperthyroidism. CDR3 regions of TCR beta were amplified from RNA transcripts. The first round was an RT-PCR with HTBI primers, and the second round was a multiplex PCR. MiXCR, applied by TCRdb to the multiplex PCR reads, yields one record per CDR3 protein. The profile covers approximately 480,000 distinct CDR3 sequences, with approximately 14% appearing a single time and 8% to 10% taken by the ten largest. The material sequenced was blood. The receptors were sampled from a young woman with Graves' ophthalmopathy.

At least ten counts were recorded for this clonotype. V gene TRBV29-1 combines with J gene TRBJ1-2; TRBD1 matches at 10 bases. Germline CDR1 is SQVTM and CDR2 is ANQGSEA. V dropped 7 bases and J dropped 8; count of bases not matched to a gene: 10. CDR3 size: 13 residues. The CDR3 DNA follows: TGCAGCGCTCCGGGACAGGGGTCGAACGGCTACACCTTC. Its protein is CSAPGQGSNGYTF.

The rearrangement joins TRBV5-1 to TRBJ2-7, with 7 bases identical to TRBD1. Germline V gene lookup returns CDR1 SGHRS and CDR2 YFSETQ. The junction had 6 bases not matched to a gene; V was cut back by 3 bases and J by 3 bases. CDR3 length: 14 amino acids. The CDR3 loop reads CASSSTGSRYEQYF. The DNA for the CDR3 is TGCGCCAGCAGCTCGACAGGGTCCCGCTACGAGCAGTACTTC.

V usage is TRBV20-1 and J usage is TRBJ1-1; 7 bases agree with TRBD1. CDR1 is DFQATT and CDR2 is SNEGSKA in the germline V gene (reference sequence). CDR3 length: 14 amino acids. J gave up 4 bases and V 6 bases, and 11 bases lay outside the gene matches. In nucleotides, the CDR3 is TGCAGTGCCCAGGGGGGACGACGAAGCACTGAAGCTTTCTTT. It translates to CSAQGGRRSTEAFF.

In its sample, this clonotype was seen many times. This chain links TRBV24-1 with TRBJ1-2, with 9 bases lining up with TRBD1. This CDR3 has 15 amino acids. The germline V gene encodes CDR1 KGHDR and CDR2 SFDVKD. Germline trimming cut 4 bases from V and 3 bases from J; bases unmatched to any gene: 5. CDR3 region: CATSEPGQGYYGYTF. The DNA of the CDR3 is TGTGCCACCAGTGAGCCGGGACAGGGATACTATGGCTACACCTTC.

This clonotype has at least ten counts. V is TRBV28 and J is TRBJ2-2, with 11 positions matching TRBD1. The junction had 4 bases not matched to a gene; V was cut back by 6 bases and J by 7 bases. The length of the CDR3 is 14 residues. The germline gives CDR1 MDHEN, CDR2 SYDVKM. The CDR3 DNA reads as TGTGCCAGCAGCTCGGGACAGGGGGTCGGGGAGCTGTTTTTT. Translation gives CASSSGQGVGELFF.

This clonotype was detected ten times or more. This chain links TRBV7-9 with TRBJ1-1; D not resolved. Per the germline V gene, CDR1 is SEHNR and CDR2 is FQNEAQ (reference sequence). The ends were cut back, 0 bases at V and 8 bases at J, with 4 bases in the middle. This CDR3 spans 11 amino acids. CDR3 sequence reads: CASSLAREAFF. In DNA form, the CDR3 reads TGTGCCAGCAGCTTAGCGAGGGAAGCTTTCTTT.

This clonotype was observed at least ten times. The rearrangement links TRBV28 to TRBJ1-1, with D tentatively TRBD1 (6 bases). This CDR3 comprises 18 residues. Germline V gene data show CDR1 as MDHEN and CDR2 as SYDVKM. V dropped 3 bases and J dropped 0 bases, with 20 bases sitting between them. DNA of the CDR3: TGTGCCAGCAGTTTCCCGGGGGCAGGAGTACTCATGAACACTGAAGCTTTCTTT. It specifies CASSFPGAGVLMNTEAFF.

This clonotype was counted many times. V and J are TRBV29-1 and TRBJ1-3, with 9 nucleotides matching TRBD1. V shed 4 bases and J 8 bases; nucleotides not matched to a gene: 3. This CDR3 region has 12 residues. Germline values: CDR1 SQVTM, CDR2 ANQGSEA. This CDR3 is CSVGDRGDTIYF. In DNA, the CDR3 is TGCAGCGTTGGTGACAGGGGGGACACCATATATTTT.

This clonotype was found a few times. This chain links TRBV19 with TRBJ1-5, with 10 positions matching TRBD1. After removal of 7 bases from V and 9 bases from J, the junction contained 12 bases not matched to a gene. Germline CDR1 reads LNHDA; CDR2 reads SQIVND (reference sequence). This CDR3 spans 15 amino acids. The CDR3 region has the DNA TGTGCCAGTATTCCGGGACAGGGGATCTCTGGGCCCCAGCATTTT. This gives the protein CASIPGQGISGPQHF. Full variable domain (remainder filled in from reference TRBV19 and TRBJ1-5): DGGITQSPKYLFRKEGQNVTLSCEQNLNHDAMYWYRQDPGQGLRLIYYSQIVNDFQKGDIAEGYSVSREKKESFPLTVTSAQKNPTAFYLCASIPGQGISGPQHFGDGTRLSIL.

This clonotype was counted ten times or more. The V gene is TRBV20-1, the J gene TRBJ1-2; tentatively, D is TRBD1 (6 bases). The germline V gene encodes CDR1 DFQATT and CDR2 SNEGSKA (reference sequence). V was clipped by 6 bases and J by 7 bases, with 12 bases between them. This CDR3 is built from 11 residues. CDR3 in amino acids: CSAGGGGGYTF. CDR3 nucleotides: TGCAGTGCCGGGGGAGGGGGTGGCTACACCTTC.

Many counts were recorded for this clonotype. The rearrangement links TRBV13 to TRBJ2-5; TRBD2 is a possible D gene (6 bases). V was cut by 6 bases and J by 3 bases, with 8 bases left in between. Germline loops: CDR1 PRHDT, CDR2 FYEKMQ (reference sequence). This CDR3 is built from 12 residues. CDR3 bases: TGTGCCAGCAGGTCGGGGGAAGAGACCCAGTACTTC. This encodes CASRSGEETQYF.

This clonotype has just a few counts. In DNA, the CDR3 is TGTGCCAGCAGTTTATGGCGGGGCCCCCCATACAATGAGCAGTTCTTC. Its translation: CASSLWRGPPYNEQFF. The V gene is TRBV12-3 or TRBV12-4, the J gene TRBJ2-1; TRBD2 might be the D (6 bases). The CDR3 has 16 amino acids. V was trimmed by 2 bases and J by 4 bases, leaving 15 bases between them.

Many counts were recorded for this clonotype. CDR3 nucleotides: TGTGCCAGCACTCGACAGGCACCCGGGGAGCTGTTTTTT. It encodes CASTRQAPGELFF. The V and J genes are TRBV2 and TRBJ2-2, with D possibly matching TRBD1 (6 bases). The CDR3 consists of 13 residues. The V end lost 7 bases, the J end lost 6 bases, and 12 bases lay between the germline ends. The germline gives CDR1 SNHLY, CDR2 FYNNEI.

This clonotype showed up many times. The chain uses TRBV28 and TRBJ1-5; no definite D call. The CDR3 is 12 amino acids. Germline values: CDR1 MDHEN, CDR2 SYDVKM. Trimming cost V 1 base and J 13 bases, with 11 bases left between them. In DNA, the CDR3 is TGTGCCAGCAGTTTATCACTGTACGATCAGCATTTT. The encoded protein is CASSLSLYDQHF. The variable domain in full, with the rest retrieved from reference TRBV28 and TRBJ1-5, is DVKVTQSSRYLVKRTGEKVFLECVQDMDHENMFWYRQDPGLGLRLIYFSYDVKMKEKGDIPEGYSVSREKKERFSLILESASTNQTSMYLCASSLSLYDQHFGDGTRLSIL.

In its sample, this clonotype was seen many times. CDR3 sequence reads: CASTYRGMNTEAFF. CDR3 in DNA: TGTGCCAGCACCTACAGGGGAATGAACACTGAAGCTTTCTTT. This chain connects TRBV12-3 or TRBV12-4 to TRBJ1-1, with TRBD1 matching over 7 bases. V lost 7 bases and J lost 0; bases outside the gene matches: 5. This CDR3 spans 14 amino acids.

The rearrangement links TRBV20-1 to TRBJ1-2; possible D gene TRBD1, 5 bases. This CDR3 region has 14 residues. Trimming took 4 bases from V and 2 from J, leaving 14 bases between them. Looked up from germline, CDR1 is DFQATT and CDR2 is SNEGSKA (reference sequence). CDR3 sequence: CSANPDSWNYGYTF. The CDR3, as DNA: TGCAGTGCTAACCCAGACAGCTGGAACTATGGCTACACCTTC.

The chain recombines TRBV11-2 with TRBJ1-1; 7 nucleotides line up with TRBD1. The junction had 12 bases not matched to a gene; V was cut back by 4 bases and J by 1 base. The CDR3 is 17 residues long. CDR1 is SGHAT and CDR2 is FQNNGV in the germline V gene. The CDR3, as DNA: TGTGCCAGCAGCTCGTATACAGGGGCGGTGTGGAACACTGAAGCTTTCTTT. It translates to CASSSYTGAVWNTEAFF.

This clonotype was observed at least ten times. J is TRBJ2-7 and V is TRBV6-1; TRBD2 matches at 12 bases. This CDR3 has 18 residues. Trimming cost V 0 bases and J 3 bases; bases outside gene matches: 9. Germline CDR1 is MNHNS and CDR2 is SASEGT. CDR3 residues: CASSEAGLAGSSFYEQYF. Here the CDR3 DNA reads TGTGCCAGCAGTGAAGCTGGACTAGCGGGGTCCTCTTTCTACGAGCAGTACTTC.

This clonotype was counted only a few times. The gene calls are TRBV29-1 and TRBJ2-5; TRBD1 matches at 9 bases. The CDR3 totals 15 residues. The V gene's germline CDR1 is SQVTM and CDR2 ANQGSEA. The J segment lost 4 bases and the V segment lost 3 bases, leaving 9 bases of the junction unmatched. DNA of the CDR3: TGCAGCGTTGAGGGGGGACAGGGAGGGCCAGAGACCCAGTACTTC. This encodes CSVEGGQGGPETQYF.

The table lists this clonotype with many counts. The chain joins TRBV29-1 to TRBJ2-7; TRBD1 aligns across 8 bases. CDR3 size: 13 residues. CDR1 and CDR2 from the germline V gene are SQVTM and ANQGSEA. The J segment lost 1 base and the V segment lost 5 bases, leaving 4 bases of the junction unmatched. CDR3 in amino acids: CSVPGTGSYEQYF. The DNA for the CDR3 is TGCAGCGTTCCCGGGACAGGATCCTACGAGCAGTACTTC.

This clonotype showed up just a few times. The CDR3 reads CASSLGQGGSYTF. For the CDR3, the DNA is TGTGCCAGCAGTTTAGGGCAGGGGGGGAGCTACACCTTC. This chain connects TRBV12-3 or TRBV12-4 to TRBJ1-2; 7 bases match TRBD1. CDR3 length equals 13 residues. V shed 1 base and J 9 bases; nucleotides not matched to a gene: 5.